A single sample gave rise to the 18 T cell receptor beta chains below, sequenced in a study of blood T cell repertoires in COVID-19. Libraries were prepared by immunoSEQ multiplex PCR; TCRdb keeps only in-frame clonotypes and omits some of them. The sample records 50,000 to 70,000 clones, approximately 86% being singletons. The sequenced material came from peripheral blood. The origin of the receptors is a human donor with active COVID-19. The donor label of this sample is uncertain.

The CDR3 reads CASTEERGETQYF. CDR3 DNA sequence: TGTGCCAGCACCGAGGAAAGGGGAGAGACCCAGTACTTC. The gene calls are TRBV2 and TRBJ2-5; perhaps TRBD1 as D (5 bases). The V gene lost 7 bases and the J gene lost 4 bases, with 13 bases spanning the gap. The germline V gene has CDR1 SNHLY and CDR2 FYNNEI. The length of the CDR3 is 13 residues.

This chain uses TRBV11-3 with TRBJ1-2; D is undetermined. CDR1 and CDR2 (germline): SGHNT, YENEEA. The CDR3 runs to 16 residues. Trimming stripped 5 bases from V and 5 bases from J, with 21 bases between. CDR3: CASSRRRATRVYGYTF. The CDR3 bases are TGTGCCAGCAGCCGTAGGAGAGCGACGAGAGTATATGGCTACACCTTC.

V is TRBV7-3 and J is TRBJ2-2, with 7 bases fitting TRBD2. Unmatched junction bases numbered 2, after V lost 0 bases and J lost 4 bases. Germline V gene sequence: CDR1 SGHTA, CDR2 FQGTGA. CDR3 size: 15 residues. CDR3 protein: CASSLTGGSTGELFF. The CDR3 nucleotides read TGTGCCAGCAGCTTAACGGGAGGGTCCACCGGGGAGCTGTTTTTT.

V usage is TRBV24-1 and J usage is TRBJ1-2; D possibly corresponds to TRBD1 (5 bases). The CDR3 covers 14 residues. Germline V CDR1 and CDR2: KGHDR, SFDVKD. Trimming removed 4 bases from V and 8 bases from J, with 16 bases in between. The CDR3 DNA reads TGTGCCACCAGTGACCCGACAGCTACCGGGGGCTACACCTTC. Translated: CATSDPTATGGYTF.

The chain carries TRBV5-1 and TRBJ2-6; D gene unclear. V lost 4 bases to trimming and J lost 0 bases, with 8 bases between them. Germline V gene data show CDR1 as SGHRS and CDR2 as YFSETQ. The CDR3 consists of 15 residues. CDR3 nucleotides: TGCGCCAGCAGCCCATCGAGCTCTGGGGCCAACGTCCTGACTTTC. This codes for CASSPSSSGANVLTF.

This clone turned up a few times. The chain recombines TRBV7-3 with TRBJ2-7; 11 bases fit TRBD2. The CDR3 consists of 16 residues. Germline assignment: CDR1 SGHTA and CDR2 FQGTGA. V lost 6 bases to trimming and J lost 3 bases; unmatched junction nucleotides: 10. CDR3 sequence reads: CASSLRPTSGSYEQYF. The CDR3 DNA is TGTGCCAGCAGTCTCCGACCAACTAGCGGGAGCTACGAGCAGTACTTC.

V and J are TRBV18 and TRBJ2-7; weak D call: TRBD1 (6 bases). The CDR3 is 15 residues long. In germline, CDR1 is KGHSH, CDR2 LQKENI. V lost 3 bases to trimming and J lost 2 bases, with 14 bases between them. The CDR3 sequence is CASSPQGQNPYEQYF. The CDR3 DNA follows: TGTGCCAGCTCACCCCAAGGACAGAATCCCTACGAGCAGTACTTC.

V is TRBV6-2 or TRBV6-3 and J is TRBJ2-1, with a tentative D call TRBD2 (6 bases). Germline V gene data show CDR1 as MNHEY and CDR2 as SVGEGT. The V and J ends lost 7 bases and 5 bases respectively, with 18 bases between them. The CDR3 is 15 residues long. This chain's CDR3 is CASTPSGVLDNEQFF. For the CDR3, the DNA is TGTGCCAGCACCCCATCGGGAGTGTTGGACAATGAGCAGTTCTTC.

CDR3 sequence: CASSPYRGRGSSYNEQFF. The CDR3 DNA reads TGTGCCAGCAGCCCGTACCGTGGGCGGGGCAGCTCCTACAATGAGCAGTTCTTC. The V call is TRBV7-9, the J call TRBJ2-1, with TRBD2 as a possible D gene (6 bases). The ends were cut back, 5 bases at V and 0 bases at J, with 20 bases in the middle. CDR3 length: 18 residues. The germline CDR1 and CDR2 sequences are SEHNR and FQNEAQ (reference sequence).

The DNA of the CDR3 is TGTGCCTGGAGTGTGCGGTCCTCGGATACGCAGTATTTT. Amino acid sequence: CAWSVRSSDTQYF. The gene calls are TRBV30 and TRBJ2-3; D remains unclear. CDR3 length: 13 amino acids. V shed 0 bases and J shed 6 bases, with 10 bases lying between them. Per germline, CDR1 GTSNPN and CDR2 SVGIG (reference sequence).

V usage is TRBV7-2 and J usage is TRBJ2-3; the D gene is possibly TRBD2 (7 bases). CDR3 length: 16 residues. Germline-derived CDR1 and CDR2 are SGHTA and FQGNSA. Trimming shortened V by 7 bases and J by 3 bases, and 20 bases separated the two germline ends. The CDR3 spells CASTQGRGTPTDTQYF. The CDR3 nucleotides are TGTGCCAGCACCCAGGGGAGGGGAACACCGACAGATACGCAGTATTTT.

This chain joins TRBV2 and TRBJ2-5; 7 bases fit TRBD1. Germline CDR1 reads SNHLY; CDR2 reads FYNNEI. The V and J ends lost 7 bases and 5 bases, in that order; junction bases with no gene match: 10. CDR3 size: 14 residues. The CDR3 DNA is TGTGCCAGCACCGGGACAGTTCTTGGGGAGACCCAGTACTTC. Translation gives CASTGTVLGETQYF.

The chain recombines TRBV12-5 with TRBJ2-5; D unclear. V lost 5 bases, J lost 2 bases, and 12 bases lay in between. The germline V gene has CDR1 LGHNT and CDR2 FRNRAP. The CDR3 loop spans 14 amino acids. The CDR3 loop reads CASGPSLLQETQYF. The CDR3 nucleotides are TGTGCTAGTGGTCCATCACTGCTTCAAGAGACCCAGTACTTC.

This chain uses TRBV5-4 with TRBJ2-7, with 7 nucleotides matching TRBD2. CDR3 size: 14 residues. V lost 0 bases, J lost 6 bases, and 6 bases stayed unmatched. Germline values: CDR1 SGHNT, CDR2 YYREEE (reference sequence). The CDR3 DNA is TGTGCCAGCAGCTTGGGACTAGCCCTACCCGAGCAGTACTTC. Encoded protein: CASSLGLALPEQYF.

In its sample, this clone was seen once. The chain is built from TRBV7-9 and TRBJ2-1, with 8 bases fitting TRBD1. The germline V gene encodes CDR1 SEHNR and CDR2 FQNEAQ (reference sequence). The CDR3 contains 16 residues. The J segment lost 1 base and the V segment lost 4 bases, leaving 6 bases of the junction unmatched. The CDR3 nucleotides read TGTGCCAGCAGCTCAGAACAGGGGGGATCCTACAATGAGCAGTTCTTC. This encodes CASSSEQGGSYNEQFF.

The chain couples TRBV5-1 to TRBJ2-5, with TRBD1 identical over 10 bases. CDR1 and CDR2 (germline): SGHRS, YFSETQ. The trim removed 4 bases at V and 4 bases at J, leaving 4 bases unmatched. The CDR3 runs 14 residues. CDR3: CASSLGQGGETQYF. CDR3 nucleotide sequence: TGCGCCAGCAGCCTAGGACAGGGGGGAGAGACCCAGTACTTC. The whole variable domain, remainder taken from reference TRBV5-1 and TRBJ2-5, is KAGVTQTPRYLIKTRGQQVTLSCSPISGHRSVSWYQQTPGQGLQFLFEYFSETQRNKGNFPGRFSGRQFSNSRSEMNVSTLELGDSALYLCASSLGQGGETQYFGPGTRLLVL.

The count of this clone is one. The chain recombines TRBV5-1 with TRBJ2-3, with D perhaps TRBD1 (5 bases). This CDR3 spans 14 amino acids. V was shortened by 3 bases and J by 5 bases, with 13 bases between the two germline ends. Per germline, CDR1 SGHRS and CDR2 YFSETQ. The CDR3 sequence: CASSSQGSLDTQYF. CDR3 nucleotide sequence: TGCGCCAGCAGCTCTCAGGGCTCACTAGATACGCAGTATTTT.

V and J are TRBV7-3 and TRBJ2-3; no clear D gene. Germline CDR1 is SGHTA and CDR2 is FQGTGA. Trimming left V 1 base short and J 3 bases short, with 8 bases between. The CDR3 totals 14 residues. CDR3 sequence: CASSLIGLTDTQYF. CDR3 in DNA: TGTGCCAGCAGCTTAATTGGGCTTACAGATACGCAGTATTTT.